These 24 T cell receptor beta chains share one sample of origin, sequenced in a study of blood T cell repertoires in COVID-19. Method: immunoSEQ multiplex PCR; TCRdb's copy keeps in-frame clones and lacks some. Of about 110,000 clones listed, 69% are singletons. Sequenced sample: peripheral blood. The receptors here all came from a man older than 75 with acute or convalescent COVID-19.

In this sample, this clone turned up a few times. The J gene is TRBJ1-2, the V gene TRBV6-6, with a tentative D call TRBD1 (5 bases). CDR1 MNHNY and CDR2 SVGAGI come from the germline V gene (reference sequence). Trimming stripped 6 bases from V and 8 bases from J, with 13 bases between. The CDR3 runs 12 residues. CDR3 nucleotide sequence: TGTGCCAGCAGGGTGGCAGGGTCCGGCTACACCTTC. It encodes CASRVAGSGYTF.

The chain joins TRBV5-1 to TRBJ2-3; tentatively, D is TRBD2 (5 bases). With 2 bases removed from V and 0 bases from J, the gap between germline ends came to 10 bases. The V gene's germline CDR1 is SGHRS and CDR2 YFSETQ. This CDR3 has 15 residues. In DNA form, the CDR3 reads TGCGCCAGCAGCTTTAGGTCGGGAAGCACAGATACGCAGTATTTT. It encodes CASSFRSGSTDTQYF.

The DNA of the CDR3 is TGCAGCGTTGACGAGAATGACAGGTACCAAGAGACCCAGTACTTC. Its protein is CSVDENDRYQETQYF. The chain recombines TRBV29-1 with TRBJ2-5, with D perhaps TRBD1 (6 bases). In germline, CDR1 is SQVTM, CDR2 ANQGSEA. Trimming removed 3 bases at V and 0 bases at J, with 14 bases between. The CDR3 is made up of 15 amino acids.

The V call is TRBV28, the J call TRBJ2-2; TRBD2 is a possible D gene (6 bases). Trimming stripped 1 base from V and 2 bases from J, with 14 bases between. The length of the CDR3 is 17 residues. CDR1 MDHEN and CDR2 SYDVKM come from the germline V gene. CDR3: CASSLFRRAGNTGELFF. CDR3 DNA: TGTGCCAGCAGTTTATTCAGGCGAGCGGGCAACACCGGGGAGCTGTTTTTT.

This clone has a handful of counts. The V and J genes are TRBV7-3 and TRBJ2-5; D call uncertain. The CDR3 extends over 16 amino acids. V was clipped by 3 bases and J by 4 bases, with 18 bases between them. CDR1 and CDR2 from the germline V gene are SGHTA and FQGTGA. DNA of the CDR3: TGTGCCAGCAGCTTCATCTCAACCCGGAGCCCAGAGACCCAGTACTTC. It yields the protein CASSFISTRSPETQYF.

The rearrangement uses TRBV10-3 and TRBJ2-2; a possible D gene is TRBD1 (6 bases). Between the trimmed V and J ends, which lost 2 bases and 4 bases, there was a span of 17 bases. The CDR3 loop spans 17 amino acids. Germline CDR1 ENHRY, CDR2 SYGVKD. The CDR3 protein is CAISERSRGSGTGELFF. As DNA, the CDR3 is TGTGCCATCAGTGAGCGATCTAGGGGGTCGGGCACCGGGGAGCTGTTTTTT.

This CDR3 reads CASSFMGQSNQPQHF. The DNA of the CDR3 is TGTGCCAGCAGTTTTATGGGACAGTCTAATCAGCCCCAGCATTTT. The rearrangement links TRBV6-5 to TRBJ1-5; TRBD1 agrees at 7 bases. The CDR3 length is 15 residues. CDR1 is MNHEY and CDR2 is SVGAGI in the germline V gene. Trimming removed 4 bases from V and 4 bases from J; junction bases left unmatched: 7.

V is TRBV27 and J is TRBJ1-6; D remains ambiguous. The germline gives CDR1 MNHEY, CDR2 SMNVEV (reference sequence). V was shortened by 2 bases and J by 6 bases, with 8 bases between the two germline ends. The length of the CDR3 is 14 residues. DNA of the CDR3: TGTGCCAGCAGTTTAACGCTACTTAATTCACCCCTCCACTTT. Translating it yields CASSLTLLNSPLHF.

This clone was seen once. V gene TRBV7-9 combines with J gene TRBJ1-4; the D gene is possibly TRBD1 (5 bases). Between the trimmed V and J ends, which lost 3 bases and 10 bases, there was a span of 9 bases. This CDR3 has 12 residues. The germline V gene encodes CDR1 SEHNR and CDR2 FQNEAQ (reference sequence). DNA for the CDR3: TGTGCCAGCAGCTTCGACGGGGGAAAACTGTTTTTT. It specifies CASSFDGGKLFF.

The rearrangement joins TRBV5-4 to TRBJ2-1; TRBD2 matches 13 bases. CDR1 and CDR2 from the germline V gene are SGHNT and YYREEE (reference sequence). The length of the CDR3 is 14 residues. V was pared by 2 bases and J by 10 bases, with 3 bases of the junction left unmatched. DNA of the CDR3: TGTGCCAGCAGCTTCGGGACTAGCGGGATGGAGCAGTTCTTC. It translates to CASSFGTSGMEQFF.

The chain carries TRBV19 and TRBJ2-1; 8 bases fit TRBD1. Germline values: CDR1 LNHDA, CDR2 SQIVND (reference sequence). The V and J ends lost 11 bases and 0 bases, in that order; junction bases with no gene match: 9. This CDR3 comprises 15 residues. The CDR3: CAAGGLSSSYNEQFF. Here the CDR3 DNA reads TGTGCCGCAGGGGGCTTGAGCAGCTCCTACAATGAGCAGTTCTTC.

This chain connects TRBV28 to TRBJ1-1; TRBD1 is a possible D gene (5 bases). V dropped 6 bases and J dropped 4 bases, with 12 bases sitting between them. Germline assignment: CDR1 MDHEN and CDR2 SYDVKM. The CDR3 contains 13 residues. The CDR3 is CASRNPGGTEAFF. CDR3 in DNA: TGTGCCAGCAGGAACCCGGGGGGCACTGAAGCTTTCTTT. The full variable domain, with the rest looked up from reference TRBV28 and TRBJ1-1, is DVKVTQSSRYLVKRTGEKVFLECVQDMDHENMFWYRQDPGLGLRLIYFSYDVKMKEKGDIPEGYSVSREKKERFSLILESASTNQTSMYLCASRNPGGTEAFFGQGTRLTVV.

This rearrangement joins TRBV7-3 to TRBJ2-1, with D maybe TRBD2 (6 bases). Germline V CDR1 and CDR2: SGHTA, FQGTGA. The ends were cut back, 5 bases at V and 10 bases at J, with 21 bases in the middle. CDR3 size: 15 residues. CDR3 in amino acids: CASSPSRDSGTEQFF. The CDR3 DNA follows: TGTGCCAGCAGCCCGAGCCGGGACTCCGGAACCGAGCAGTTCTTC.

This chain links TRBV4-1 with TRBJ1-2; TRBD1 matches 7 bases. Germline values: CDR1 MGHRA, CDR2 YSYEKL. The CDR3 consists of 14 residues. V shed 3 bases, J shed 8 bases, and the junction held 9 bases outside the gene matches. The CDR3 is CASSHPNTRGGYTF. In DNA, the CDR3 is TGCGCCAGCAGCCACCCAAACACCAGGGGGGGCTACACCTTC.

The J gene is TRBJ2-3, the V gene TRBV5-1, with 7 bases matching TRBD2. Per germline, CDR1 SGHRS and CDR2 YFSETQ. Trimming removed 2 bases from V and 4 bases from J; junction bases left unmatched: 4. The CDR3 sequence is 14 residues long. CDR3 in amino acids: CASSFAGVSDTQYF. CDR3 bases: TGCGCCAGCAGCTTCGCGGGAGTTTCAGATACGCAGTATTTT.

V is TRBV3-1 (or the pseudogene TRBV3-2) and J is TRBJ2-1, with TRBD2 identical over 10 bases. CDR1 LGHDT and CDR2 YNNKEL come from the germline V gene (reference sequence). This CDR3 region has 15 residues. The V gene end was trimmed by 0 bases and the J gene end by 8 bases; junction bases not matched to a gene: 4. Written as DNA, the CDR3 is TGTGCCAGCAGCCAAGATCCTAGCGGGAGTGATGAGCAGTTCTTC. Translated, it gives CASSQDPSGSDEQFF.

The rearrangement joins TRBV27 to TRBJ1-2, with 11 nucleotides matching TRBD1. CDR1 is MNHEY and CDR2 is SMNVEV in the germline V gene (reference sequence). The junction had 1 base not matched to a gene; V was cut back by 5 bases and J by 2 bases. The CDR3 runs 14 residues. DNA of the CDR3: TGTGCCAGCAGTAGGGACAGGGGGAACTATGGCTACACCTTC. As protein: CASSRDRGNYGYTF.

As for this clone: A much larger clone differs from this one at a single base, so this may be a read error. The rearrangement joins TRBV25-1 to TRBJ1-2, with 9 bases aligning to TRBD1. The germline CDR1 and CDR2 sequences are MGHDK and SYGVNS. This CDR3 spans 13 amino acids. Trimming took 10 bases from V and 7 from J; bases not matched to a gene: 10. As DNA, the CDR3 is TGTGCCAACAACACAGGGGGCGCGGGTGGCTACACCTTC. It encodes CANNTGGAGGYTF.

V and J are TRBV23-1 and TRBJ1-5; unclear D gene. TRBV23-1 is recorded as an ORF, its role being uncertain. CDR3 length: 15 amino acids. The V and J ends lost 6 bases and 0 bases respectively, with 12 bases between them. CDR3 nucleotides: TGCGCCAGCAGCCCGAGGATGTATAGCAATCAGCCCCAGCATTTT. Amino acid sequence: CASSPRMYSNQPQHF.

J is TRBJ2-2 and V is TRBV14; 7 bases line up with TRBD1. V lost 1 base and J lost 5; bases outside the gene matches: 4. Germline V lookup: CDR1 SGHDN, CDR2 FVKESK. The CDR3 contains 15 residues. The CDR3 protein is CASSQVPQGTGELFF. The DNA for the CDR3 is TGTGCCAGCAGCCAAGTCCCACAGGGGACCGGGGAGCTGTTTTTT.

The chain employs TRBV7-9 and TRBJ2-7; TRBD1 aligns across 8 bases. This CDR3 is built from 12 residues. CDR1 SEHNR and CDR2 FQNEAQ come from the germline V gene (reference sequence). Germline trimming cut 5 bases from V and 5 bases from J; bases unmatched to any gene: 2. The CDR3 region is CASSQQGDEQYF. Here the CDR3 DNA reads TGTGCCAGCAGCCAACAGGGGGACGAGCAGTACTTC.

The chain joins TRBV2 to TRBJ2-7; D gene uncertain. The V and J ends lost 5 bases and 5 bases respectively, with 13 bases between them. The V gene's germline CDR1 is SNHLY and CDR2 FYNNEI. CDR3 length: 13 residues. This CDR3 is CASSLTVVNEQYF. The CDR3 region has the DNA TGTGCCAGCAGTTTAACAGTCGTTAACGAGCAGTACTTC.

The rearrangement joins TRBV5-1 to TRBJ2-7; 7 bases are a match to TRBD2. Germline CDR1 SGHRS, CDR2 YFSETQ. Trimming took 4 bases from V and 9 from J; bases not matched to a gene: 22. This CDR3 spans 17 amino acids. CDR3 in DNA: TGCGCCAGCAGCGTAGGGACGGGGGGACCCCGGTACGAGCGGCAGTACTTC. Amino acid sequence: CASSVGTGGPRYERQYF.

The DNA for the CDR3 is TGTGCCAGCAGCTTAGGGGGCCTCCGGGGAACAAATTCACCCCTCCACTTT. It yields the protein CASSLGGLRGTNSPLHF. The chain links TRBV5-5 to TRBJ1-6; 7 nucleotides line up with TRBD1. CDR3 size: 17 residues. CDR1 and CDR2 (germline): SGHKS, YYEKEE (reference sequence). V was clipped by 2 bases and J by 7 bases; unmatched bases: 12.